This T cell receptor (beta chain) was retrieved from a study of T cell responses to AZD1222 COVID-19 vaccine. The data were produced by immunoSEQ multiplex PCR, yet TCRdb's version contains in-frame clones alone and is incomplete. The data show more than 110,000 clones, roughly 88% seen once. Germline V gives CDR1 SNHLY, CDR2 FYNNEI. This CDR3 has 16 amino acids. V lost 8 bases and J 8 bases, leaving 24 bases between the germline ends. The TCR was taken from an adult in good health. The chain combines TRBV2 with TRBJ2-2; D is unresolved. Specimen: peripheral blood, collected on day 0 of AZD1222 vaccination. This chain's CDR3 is CASDPEPVTRPGELFF. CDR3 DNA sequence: TGTGCCAGCGATCCCGAGCCGGTTACTCGCCCAGGGGAGCTGTTTTTT.